This T cell receptor (beta chain) was profiled in a study of identical twins. With template switching, a universal primer site was added, and the cDNA carried unique molecular identifiers. TCRdb processed the 5' RACE reads anew with MiXCR; each CDR3 protein has one entry. The table has about 1.7 million distinct CDR3 sequences, around 29% seen once; the top ten hold about 0.3%. CDR1 and CDR2 (germline): SGHRS, YFSETQ. The CDR3 consists of 17 residues. Deletions cut 0 bases from V and 1 base from J, with 17 bases between. On this clonotype: Its target is unknown.

Whole-study findings and limits: Monozygotic twin pairs showed more out-of-frame TCR alpha sharing than models estimated. Out-of-frame beta chain sequences displayed weaker excess sharing between twins. For cord blood, abundant beta clonotypes had fewer insertions, unlike memory repertoires, which showed none.

Sequencing was done on a sample of cord blood. The chain employs TRBV5-1 and TRBJ2-7; D gene ambiguous. The sequence came from a newborn girl in good health. CDR3: CASSLVVPPERSYEQYF. CDR3 nucleotide sequence: TGCGCCAGCAGCTTGGTAGTCCCCCCAGAGAGGTCCTACGAGCAGTACTTC.